Listed below are T cell receptor beta chains from one sample, sequenced in a study of cytomegalovirus exposure and HLA in healthy donors. TCRdb's table, derived via immunoSEQ multiplex PCR, lists solely in-frame clones and lacks some. The data contain around 140,000 clones, approximately 80% of them singletons. The sequencing sample was made of PBMCs. Every receptor here comes from a female donor in good health and CMV-seropositive. Both conserved end residues are part of each CDR3. Each record gives: J gene, V gene, clone size, CDR3 length, CDR3 protein. Clone size is stated in some rows and not others, as once, few, many or a class when expanded.

j_gene: TRBJ1-1
v_gene: TRBV7-9
abundance: .
len: 14
CDR3aa: CASSRSVLNTEAFF

j_gene: TRBJ2-5
v_gene: TRBV15
abundance: .
len: 16
CDR3aa: CATSRGLAGYDETQYF

j_gene: TRBJ2-3
v_gene: TRBV19
abundance: .
len: 15
CDR3aa: CASQLDSINTDTQYF

j_gene: TRBJ2-7
v_gene: TRBV4-1
abundance: .
len: 13
CDR3aa: CASSQEITYEQYF

j_gene: TRBJ1-6
v_gene: TRBV4-2
abundance: .
len: 15
CDR3aa: CASSQVSGENSPLHF

j_gene: TRBJ1-1
v_gene: TRBV14
abundance: few
len: 15
CDR3aa: CASSQVYRRNTEAFF

j_gene: TRBJ2-7
v_gene: TRBV7-9
abundance: once
len: 12
CDR3aa: CASSLLRGEQYF

j_gene: TRBJ1-2
v_gene: TRBV6-1
abundance: .
len: 15
CDR3aa: CASSEMGGRKYGYTF

j_gene: TRBJ2-7
v_gene: TRBV4-2
abundance: .
len: 15
CDR3aa: CASSQESGQGAYQYF

j_gene: TRBJ1-1
v_gene: TRBV18
abundance: .
len: 15
CDR3aa: CASSLSPTGNTEAFF

j_gene: TRBJ2-3
v_gene: TRBV9
abundance: .
len: 16
CDR3aa: CASSVGSGGVVDTQYF

j_gene: TRBJ1-1
v_gene: TRBV6-1
abundance: .
len: 13
CDR3aa: CASSHGTGGEAFF

j_gene: TRBJ2-7
v_gene: TRBV7-9
abundance: .
len: 15
CDR3aa: CSSSEPGTGPLEQYF

j_gene: TRBJ1-1
v_gene: TRBV7-9
abundance: .
len: 13
CDR3aa: CSSSSTGRTEAFF

j_gene: TRBJ2-7
v_gene: TRBV5-1
abundance: .
len: 13
CDR3aa: CASSLAVASEQYF

j_gene: TRBJ1-2
v_gene: TRBV9
abundance: .
len: 20
CDR3aa: CASSVGFIGTGNPRAKGYTF

j_gene: TRBJ1-1
v_gene: TRBV27
abundance: .
len: 14
CDR3aa: CASSFWAGGTEAFF

j_gene: TRBJ2-1
v_gene: TRBV29-1
abundance: .
len: 18
CDR3aa: CSVGVVRRDGSYYNEQFF

j_gene: TRBJ1-6
v_gene: TRBV5-4
abundance: .
len: 16
CDR3aa: CASTPGLGAAGSPLHF

j_gene: TRBJ2-7
v_gene: TRBV29-1
abundance: .
len: 14
CDR3aa: CSASSGIASYEQYF

j_gene: TRBJ2-6
v_gene: TRBV7-3
abundance: .
len: 16
CDR3aa: CASSLRRDAGANVLTF

j_gene: TRBJ2-3
v_gene: TRBV7-3
abundance: .
len: 16
CDR3aa: CASSRFSGGVPDTQYF

j_gene: TRBJ1-1
v_gene: TRBV15
abundance: .
len: 16
CDR3aa: CATSRPPGQMNTEAFF

j_gene: TRBJ1-2
v_gene: TRBV6-6
abundance: .
len: 14
CDR3aa: CASIGTGGADGYTF

j_gene: TRBJ2-1
v_gene: TRBV5-4
abundance: .
len: 14
CDR3aa: CASSPAASYNEQFF

j_gene: .
v_gene: TRBV5-8
abundance: once
len: 13
CDR3aa: CASNRRGDYEQYF

j_gene: TRBJ2-3
v_gene: TRBV11-2
abundance: .
len: 12
CDR3aa: CASSFRTDTQYF

j_gene: TRBJ2-3
v_gene: TRBV12-5
abundance: .
len: 15
CDR3aa: CASGLAESSTDTQYF

j_gene: TRBJ2-2
v_gene: TRBV5-1
abundance: .
len: 15
CDR3aa: CASSLFTGHTGELFF

j_gene: TRBJ1-2
v_gene: TRBV2
abundance: .
len: 13
CDR3aa: CASSVQQDYGYTF

j_gene: TRBJ1-1
v_gene: TRBV5-6
abundance: .
len: 16
CDR3aa: CASSLAVGRPNTEAFF

j_gene: TRBJ2-7
v_gene: TRBV9
abundance: .
len: 13
CDR3aa: CASSVRVGYEQYF

j_gene: TRBJ2-1
v_gene: TRBV9
abundance: .
len: 14
CDR3aa: CASSPEELNNEQFF

j_gene: TRBJ1-1
v_gene: TRBV5-1
abundance: .
len: 14
CDR3aa: CASSRQGAVSEAFF

j_gene: TRBJ1-6
v_gene: TRBV9
abundance: once
len: 16
CDR3aa: CASSVGGAASDSPLHF

j_gene: TRBJ2-7
v_gene: TRBV18
abundance: once
len: 15
CDR3aa: CASSEGQGEAYEQYF

j_gene: TRBJ2-5
v_gene: TRBV27
abundance: .
len: 14
CDR3aa: CASSLTGGGETQYF

j_gene: TRBJ2-4
v_gene: TRBV7-9
abundance: .
len: 13
CDR3aa: CASSLEEQGIQYF

j_gene: TRBJ2-1
v_gene: TRBV10-3
abundance: .
len: 15
CDR3aa: CAISGGGGYYNEQFF

j_gene: TRBJ2-5
v_gene: TRBV6-6
abundance: .
len: 16
CDR3aa: CASSGDRRGLQETQYF

j_gene: TRBJ1-2
v_gene: TRBV10-3
abundance: .
len: 17
CDR3aa: CAISGGPGQDLNYGYTF

j_gene: TRBJ1-2
v_gene: TRBV10-3
abundance: .
len: 12
CDR3aa: CAISESRRGYTF

j_gene: .
v_gene: TRBV7-9
abundance: .
len: 13
CDR3aa: CASQTGTTYEQYF

j_gene: TRBJ2-5
v_gene: TRBV5-1
abundance: few
len: 15
CDR3aa: CASRSGGASLETQYF

j_gene: TRBJ2-7
v_gene: TRBV7-6
abundance: .
len: 17
CDR3aa: CASSPGGSGRAFWVQYF

j_gene: TRBJ2-7
v_gene: TRBV7-9
abundance: .
len: 12
CDR3aa: CSSSSPVGEQYF

j_gene: TRBJ1-2
v_gene: TRBV6-5
abundance: .
len: 14
CDR3aa: CASRTSGANYGYTF

j_gene: TRBJ1-1
v_gene: TRBV27
abundance: .
len: 15
CDR3aa: CASSFSGTANTEAFF

j_gene: TRBJ1-2
v_gene: TRBV7-9
abundance: once
len: 13
CDR3aa: CASSQDRGYGYTF

j_gene: TRBJ2-7
v_gene: TRBV6-1
abundance: .
len: 15
CDR3aa: CASSEWRGGSYEQYF

j_gene: TRBJ1-1
v_gene: TRBV5-1
abundance: .
len: 16
CDR3aa: CASSLRVNQPPTEAFF

j_gene: TRBJ1-1
v_gene: TRBV27
abundance: .
len: 14
CDR3aa: CASSLDRGNTEAFF

j_gene: TRBJ1-2
v_gene: TRBV18
abundance: .
len: 14
CDR3aa: CASSVQAVNYGYTF

j_gene: TRBJ2-1
v_gene: TRBV9
abundance: .
len: 18
CDR3aa: CASSVDWAGPSSYNEQFF